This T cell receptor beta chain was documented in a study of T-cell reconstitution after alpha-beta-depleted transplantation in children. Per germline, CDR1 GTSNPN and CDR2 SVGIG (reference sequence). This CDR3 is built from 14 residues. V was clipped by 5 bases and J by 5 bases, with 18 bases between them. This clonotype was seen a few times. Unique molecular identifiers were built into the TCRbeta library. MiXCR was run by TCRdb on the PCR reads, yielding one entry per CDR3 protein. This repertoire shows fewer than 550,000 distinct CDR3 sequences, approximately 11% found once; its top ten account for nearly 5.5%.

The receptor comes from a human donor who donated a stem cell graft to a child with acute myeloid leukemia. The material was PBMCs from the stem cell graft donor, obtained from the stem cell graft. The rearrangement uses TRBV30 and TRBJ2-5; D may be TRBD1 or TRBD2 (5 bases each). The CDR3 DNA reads TGTGCCTGGTCTCCCCTGGGGGTTAGCGAGACCCAGTACTTC. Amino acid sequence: CAWSPLGVSETQYF.